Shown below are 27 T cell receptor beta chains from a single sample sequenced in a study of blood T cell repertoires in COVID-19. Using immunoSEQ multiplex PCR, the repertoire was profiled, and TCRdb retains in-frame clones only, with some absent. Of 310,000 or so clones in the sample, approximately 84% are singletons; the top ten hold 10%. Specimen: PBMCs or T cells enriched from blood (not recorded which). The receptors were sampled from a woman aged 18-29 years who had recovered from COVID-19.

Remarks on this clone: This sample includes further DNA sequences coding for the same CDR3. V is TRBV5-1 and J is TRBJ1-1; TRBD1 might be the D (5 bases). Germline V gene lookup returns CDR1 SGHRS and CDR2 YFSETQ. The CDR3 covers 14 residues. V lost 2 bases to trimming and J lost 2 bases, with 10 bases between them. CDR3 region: CASSLGTANTEAFF. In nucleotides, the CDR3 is TGCGCCAGCAGCTTAGGGACTGCCAACACTGAAGCTTTCTTT.

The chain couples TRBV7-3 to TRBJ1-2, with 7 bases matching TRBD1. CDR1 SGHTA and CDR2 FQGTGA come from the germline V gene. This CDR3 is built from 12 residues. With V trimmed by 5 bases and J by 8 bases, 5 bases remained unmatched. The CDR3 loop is CASSETGVGYTF. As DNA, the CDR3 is TGTGCCAGCAGCGAAACAGGGGTCGGCTACACCTTC.

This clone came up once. The CDR3 DNA reads TGCGCCAGCAGTGAGTCGAGGATGTTAGGGACAGACGGCTACACCTTC. Residues: CASSESRMLGTDGYTF. This rearrangement joins TRBV10-1 to TRBJ1-2; 7 bases match TRBD1. Germline CDR1 WNHNN, CDR2 SYGVQD (reference sequence). The CDR3 is 16 amino acids. Germline trimming cut 0 bases from V and 8 bases from J; bases unmatched to any gene: 12.

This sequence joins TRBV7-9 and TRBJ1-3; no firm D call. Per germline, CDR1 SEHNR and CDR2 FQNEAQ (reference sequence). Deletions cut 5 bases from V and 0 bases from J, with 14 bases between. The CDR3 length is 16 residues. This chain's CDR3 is CASSLYSIVSGNTIYF. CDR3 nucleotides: TGTGCCAGCAGCCTGTATTCTATCGTCTCTGGAAACACCATATATTTT.

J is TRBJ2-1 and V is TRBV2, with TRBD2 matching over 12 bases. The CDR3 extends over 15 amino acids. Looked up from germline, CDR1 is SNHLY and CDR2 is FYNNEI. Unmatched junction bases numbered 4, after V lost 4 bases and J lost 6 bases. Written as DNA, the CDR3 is TGTGCCAGCAGTGGGACTAGCGGGAAGGCCAATGAGCAGTTCTTC. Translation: CASSGTSGKANEQFF.

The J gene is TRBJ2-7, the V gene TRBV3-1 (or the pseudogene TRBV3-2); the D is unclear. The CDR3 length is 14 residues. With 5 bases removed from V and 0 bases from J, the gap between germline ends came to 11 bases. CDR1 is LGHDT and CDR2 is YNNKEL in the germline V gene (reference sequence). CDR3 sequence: CASSYQWASYEQYF. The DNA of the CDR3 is TGTGCCAGCAGCTATCAGTGGGCCTCCTACGAGCAGTACTTC.

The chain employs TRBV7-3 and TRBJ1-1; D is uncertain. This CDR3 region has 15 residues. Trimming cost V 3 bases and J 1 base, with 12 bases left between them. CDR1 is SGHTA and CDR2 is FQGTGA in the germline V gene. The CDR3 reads CASSFEAKTNTEAFF. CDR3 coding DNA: TGTGCCAGCAGCTTCGAGGCCAAGACGAACACTGAAGCTTTCTTT.

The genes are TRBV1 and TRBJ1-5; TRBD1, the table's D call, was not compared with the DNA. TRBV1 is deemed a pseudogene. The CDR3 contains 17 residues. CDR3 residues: CTSSQDRKTDIDQPQHF. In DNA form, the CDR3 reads TGCACCAGCAGCCAAGATAGAAAGACAGACATAGATCAGCCCCAGCATTTT.

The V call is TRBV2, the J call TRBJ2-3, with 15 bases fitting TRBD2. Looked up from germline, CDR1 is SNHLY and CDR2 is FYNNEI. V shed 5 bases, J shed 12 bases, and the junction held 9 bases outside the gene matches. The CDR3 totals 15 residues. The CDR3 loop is CASSPRTSGRVSQYF. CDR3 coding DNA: TGTGCCAGCAGTCCCAGGACTAGCGGGAGGGTATCCCAGTATTTT. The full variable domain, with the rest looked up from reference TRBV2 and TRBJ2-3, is EPEVTQTPSHQVTQMGQEVILRCVPISNHLYFYWYRQILGQKVEFLVSFYNNEISEKSEIFDDQFSVERPDGSNFTLKIRSTKLEDSAMYFCASSPRTSGRVSQYFGPGTRLTVL.

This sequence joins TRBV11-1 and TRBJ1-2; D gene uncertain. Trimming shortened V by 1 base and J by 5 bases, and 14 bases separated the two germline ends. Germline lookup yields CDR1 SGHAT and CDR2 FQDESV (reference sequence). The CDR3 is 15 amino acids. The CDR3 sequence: CASSLDMGTAYGYTF. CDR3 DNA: TGTGCCAGCAGCTTAGATATGGGTACAGCTTATGGCTACACCTTC.

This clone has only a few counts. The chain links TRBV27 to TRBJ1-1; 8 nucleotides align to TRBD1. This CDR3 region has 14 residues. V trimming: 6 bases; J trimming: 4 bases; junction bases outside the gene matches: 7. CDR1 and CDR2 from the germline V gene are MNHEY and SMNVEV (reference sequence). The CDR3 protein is CASSQDRGRTEAFF. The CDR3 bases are TGTGCCAGCAGCCAAGACAGGGGACGCACTGAAGCTTTCTTT.

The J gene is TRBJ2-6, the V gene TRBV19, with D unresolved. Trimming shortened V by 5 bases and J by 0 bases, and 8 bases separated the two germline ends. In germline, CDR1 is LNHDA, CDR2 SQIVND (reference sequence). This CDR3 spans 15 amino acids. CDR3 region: CASSSPVSGANVLTF. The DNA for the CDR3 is TGTGCCAGTAGTTCTCCCGTCTCTGGGGCCAACGTCCTGACTTTC.

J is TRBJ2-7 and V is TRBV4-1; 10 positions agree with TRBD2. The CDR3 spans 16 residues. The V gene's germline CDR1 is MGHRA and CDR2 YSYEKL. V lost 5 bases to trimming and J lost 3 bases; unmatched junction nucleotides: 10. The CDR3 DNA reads TGCGCCAGCAGCGAAGGGGCGCTAGCGGGAGACTACGAGCAGTACTTC. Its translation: CASSEGALAGDYEQYF.

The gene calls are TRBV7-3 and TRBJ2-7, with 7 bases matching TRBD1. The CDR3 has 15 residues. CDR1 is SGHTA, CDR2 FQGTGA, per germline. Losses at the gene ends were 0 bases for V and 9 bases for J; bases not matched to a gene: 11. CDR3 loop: CASSLTWDPGQPQYF. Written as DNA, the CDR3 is TGTGCCAGCAGCTTAACATGGGATCCGGGACAGCCGCAGTACTTC.

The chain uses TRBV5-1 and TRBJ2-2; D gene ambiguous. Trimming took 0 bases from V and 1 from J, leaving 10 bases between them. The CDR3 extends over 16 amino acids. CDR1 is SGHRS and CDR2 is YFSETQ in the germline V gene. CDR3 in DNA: TGCGCCAGCAGCTTGGGGGCAGAACTGAACACCGGGGAGCTGTTTTTT. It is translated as CASSLGAELNTGELFF.

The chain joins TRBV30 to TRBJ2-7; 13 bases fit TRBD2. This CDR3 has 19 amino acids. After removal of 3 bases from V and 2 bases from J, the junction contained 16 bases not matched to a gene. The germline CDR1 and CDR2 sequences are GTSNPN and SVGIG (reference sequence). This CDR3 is CAWSPGPTTTSGRAYEQYF. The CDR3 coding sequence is TGTGCCTGGAGCCCTGGACCCACCACTACTAGCGGGAGGGCCTACGAGCAGTACTTC.

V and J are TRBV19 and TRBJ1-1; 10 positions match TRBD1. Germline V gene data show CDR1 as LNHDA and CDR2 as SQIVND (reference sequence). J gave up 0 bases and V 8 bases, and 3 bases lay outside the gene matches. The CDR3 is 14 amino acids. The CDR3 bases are TGTGCCAGTCGACAGGGGGCGCTGAACACTGAAGCTTTCTTT. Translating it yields CASRQGALNTEAFF.

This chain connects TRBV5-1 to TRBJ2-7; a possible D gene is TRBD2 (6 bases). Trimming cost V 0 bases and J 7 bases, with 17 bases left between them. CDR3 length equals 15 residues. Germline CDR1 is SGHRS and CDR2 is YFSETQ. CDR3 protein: CASSLGLEGSTEQYF. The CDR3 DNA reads TGCGCCAGCAGCTTGGGTCTGGAGGGGAGTACAGAGCAGTACTTC.

The chain's CDR3 is CASSSTSDSRRSKETQYF. CDR3 nucleotide sequence: TGTGCCAGCAGTTCCACCTCGGACAGTCGTAGGTCCAAAGAGACCCAGTACTTC. The chain joins TRBV2 to TRBJ2-5; weak D call: TRBD1 (6 bases). Trimming left V 5 bases short and J 3 bases short, with 25 bases between. CDR1 and CDR2 from the germline V gene are SNHLY and FYNNEI. CDR3 length equals 18 residues.

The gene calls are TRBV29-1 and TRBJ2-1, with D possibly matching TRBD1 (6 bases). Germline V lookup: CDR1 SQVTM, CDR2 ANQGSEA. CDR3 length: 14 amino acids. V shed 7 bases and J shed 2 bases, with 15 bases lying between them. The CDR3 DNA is TGCAGCGCGTTGGGACACCGAACCTACAATGAGCAGTTCTTC. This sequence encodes CSALGHRTYNEQFF.

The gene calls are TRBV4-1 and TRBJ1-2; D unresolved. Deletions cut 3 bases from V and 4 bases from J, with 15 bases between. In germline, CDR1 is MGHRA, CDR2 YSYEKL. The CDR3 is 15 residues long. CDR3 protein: CASSQVVGSGYGYTF. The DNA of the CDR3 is TGCGCCAGCAGCCAGGTAGTCGGGTCCGGCTATGGCTACACCTTC.

The CDR3 sequence is CASSSELTGGTEAFF. CDR3 DNA sequence: TGTGCCAGTAGTTCAGAATTGACAGGGGGGACTGAAGCTTTCTTT. J is TRBJ1-1 and V is TRBV19; TRBD1 aligns across 9 bases. V shed 5 bases and J 5 bases; nucleotides not matched to a gene: 9. This CDR3 region has 15 residues. Germline V gives CDR1 LNHDA, CDR2 SQIVND (reference sequence).

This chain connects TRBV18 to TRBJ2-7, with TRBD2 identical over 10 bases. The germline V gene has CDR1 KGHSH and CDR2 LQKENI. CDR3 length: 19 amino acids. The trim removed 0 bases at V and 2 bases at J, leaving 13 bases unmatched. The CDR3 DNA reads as TGTGCCAGCTCACCACCGCCCTCTCGGACTAGCGGAACCCCCTACGAGCAGTACTTC. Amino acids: CASSPPPSRTSGTPYEQYF.

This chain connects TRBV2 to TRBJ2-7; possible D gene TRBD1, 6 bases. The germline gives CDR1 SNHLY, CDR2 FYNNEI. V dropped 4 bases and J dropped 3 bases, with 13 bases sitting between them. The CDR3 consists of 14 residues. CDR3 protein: CASSGTVMVYEQYF. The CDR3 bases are TGTGCCAGCAGTGGGACAGTAATGGTCTACGAGCAGTACTTC.

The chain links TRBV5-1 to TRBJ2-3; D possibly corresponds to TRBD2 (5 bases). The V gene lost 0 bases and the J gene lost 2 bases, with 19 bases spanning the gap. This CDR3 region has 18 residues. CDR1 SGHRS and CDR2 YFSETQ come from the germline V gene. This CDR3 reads CASSLARRAEMTTDTQYF. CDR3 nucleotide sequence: TGCGCCAGCAGCTTGGCACGGCGGGCCGAAATGACCACAGATACGCAGTATTTT.

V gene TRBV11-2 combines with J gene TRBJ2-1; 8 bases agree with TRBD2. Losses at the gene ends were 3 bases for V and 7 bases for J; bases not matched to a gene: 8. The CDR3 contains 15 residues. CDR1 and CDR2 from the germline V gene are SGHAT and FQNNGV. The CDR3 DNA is TGTGCCAGCAGCTTCGGGACTAGATCACTTAATGAGCAGTTCTTC. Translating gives CASSFGTRSLNEQFF.

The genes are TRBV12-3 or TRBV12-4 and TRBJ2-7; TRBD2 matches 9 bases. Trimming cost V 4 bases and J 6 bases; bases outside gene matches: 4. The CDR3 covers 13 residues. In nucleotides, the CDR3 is TGTGCCAGCAGTTCGGGACTAGCATCCGAGCAGTACTTC. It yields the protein CASSSGLASEQYF.